This T cell receptor beta chain stems from a study of early T cells in non-severe SARS-CoV-2 infection (dated by TCRdb to about 2021). Background for the entire study: TCR sequencing used bulk RNA from unsorted whole blood, so alpha and beta chains could not be paired.

Preparation of the library involved 5' RACE. The data were produced on a NextSeq 500. In the TCR library protocol, unique molecular identifiers were attached to individual cDNA molecules to correct for PCR bias and sequencing error. TCR alpha and beta chains were both sequenced, and the abundances of alpha and beta sequences in each sample were closely correlated with each other. In the source study's methods: Decombinator V4 was used to perform V gene, J gene and CDR3 annotation of TCR sequences. Expanded TCRs were defined as changing significantly between any two time points under a Poisson model with p below 0.0001. Abundances of TCRs were expressed as counts per million after normalisation to the total number of TCRs sequenced in each sample. TRAV1-2 paired with TRAJ12, TRAJ20 or TRAJ33 defined MAIT TCRs, while TRAV10 paired with TRAJ18 defined iNKT TCRs. VDJdb, accessed 1 November 2021, was searched for CMV, EBV and SARS-CoV-2 annotated TCRs, with TCRs annotated for multiple antigens excluded. TCRdb took the public reads, trimmed them with fastp at Q25, ran MiXCR for clone calling and kept in-frame beta chains. Rows are combined by CDR3 protein, so each entry shows the most common genes and DNA. These V and J calls originate from TCRdb's pipeline instead of the authors' own analysis. Across this sample there are tens of thousands of distinct CDR3 sequences, with about 6.2% seen only once. The ten top clones hold 3% to 4.5% of the sample.

Comment on this clonotype: The antigen this receptor binds is unknown. Base qualities were left out, and no much larger clone turns up one base away.

V loses 1 base, J loses 6 bases, and the germline ends lie 15 bases apart. From the germline V gene, CDR1 is MNHEY and CDR2 is SVGAGI. The CDR3 holds 15 amino acids from the cysteine to the phenylalanine. Solely the CDR3 DNA is kept, with 45 bases framed from the first base. This was a case-control study nested in a cohort of healthcare workers in London, UK, who had nasopharyngeal swab PCR tests and blood samples taken every week. Healthcare workers were recruited between 23 and 31 March 2020, during the week of the UK lockdown, and were followed weekly for up to 16 weeks. Beyond this particular receptor, the publication reports: VDJdb matching was skewed toward anti-spike CD8 responses, so virus-specific expansions were likely underestimated and private and CD4 specificities were missed.

The receptor was derived from an adult who was a healthcare worker with PCR-confirmed SARS-CoV-2 infection or an uninfected control (not recorded which). Sequencing input: whole blood. This chain joins TRBV6-5 to TRBJ1-2; matching of 5 bases hints at TRBD1 as the D gene. In nucleotide form, the sequence is TGTGCCAGCAGTTACTACCGGGGGGTGGATCATGGCTACACCTTC. Translation gives CASSYYRGVDHGYTF.